The sequence of this T cell receptor beta chain was determined in a study of OX40 agonist ivuxolimab in advanced cancers. The data were produced by immunoSEQ multiplex PCR, yet TCRdb's version contains in-frame clones alone and is incomplete. The table records about 64,000 clones, over 75% of them present only once. Blood got drawn at baseline, again on cycle 4 day 1, and then on cycle 7 day 1. Germline V gene lookup returns CDR1 MGHRA and CDR2 YSYEKL. The CDR3 loop spans 13 amino acids. With 2 bases removed from V and 5 bases from J, the gap between germline ends came to 9 bases. This receptor was obtained from an adult with an advanced solid tumor such as melanoma, head and neck, liver or kidney cancer. The sequencing here drew on CD4+ or CD8+ T cells sorted from blood, taken in a trial of the OX40 agonist ivuxolimab. This chain connects TRBV4-1 to TRBJ1-1; D ambiguous. The CDR3 here is CASSQFGPTEAFF. CDR3 DNA: TGCGCCAGCAGCCAATTTGGGCCGACTGAAGCTTTCTTT.